Listed below are T cell receptor beta chains from one sample, sequenced in a study of shared clonotypes between healthy human individuals. Profiled with immunoSEQ multiplex PCR; TCRdb holds only in-frame clones, not every one. The table lists hundreds of thousands of clones, 90% to 98% of them singletons. Sequenced sample: memory CD8+ T cells sorted from blood. All receptors come from a man aged 30 to 39 in good health. CDR3s include the opening cysteine and the closing phenylalanine or tryptophan. D genes are given only for firm matches. Clone size is stated in some rows and not others, as once, few, many or a class when expanded.

CDR3 protein,CDR3 DNA,V gene,J gene,clone size,D gene
CASSEAGPYEQYF,TGTGCCAGCAGTGAAGCTGGACCCTACGAGCAGTACTTC,TRBV6-1,TRBJ2-7,once,NA
CASRENTEAFF,TGTGCCAGCAGGGAGAACACTGAAGCTTTCTTT,TRBV6-1,TRBJ1-1,NA,NA
CASSWTSEETQYF,TGTGCCAGCAGCTGGACTAGCGAAGAGACCCAGTACTTC,TRBV7-9,TRBJ2-5,NA,TRBD2
CASSLVGETQYF,TGTGCCAGCAGCCTAGTTGGGGAGACCCAGTACTTC,TRBV11-2,TRBJ2-5,NA,NA
CASSSAGYTDTQYF,TGTGCCAGCAGTTCGGCTGGCTACACAGATACGCAGTATTTT,TRBV2,TRBJ2-3,NA,NA
CAWSLGGEPHEQYF,TGTGCCTGGAGTCTGGGGGGAGAGCCTCACGAGCAGTACTTC,TRBV30,TRBJ2-7,NA,NA
CASSRLAVSTDTQYF,TGTGCCAGCAGTCGACTAGCGGTTAGCACAGATACGCAGTATTTT,TRBV6-5,TRBJ2-3,NA,TRBD2
CASSPGGEQYF,TGTGCCAGCAGCCCGGGCGGGGAGCAGTACTTC,TRBV5-8,TRBJ2-7,NA,NA
CAIRSITENTGELFF,TGTGCCATCAGGAGTATTACCGAGAACACCGGGGAGCTGTTTTTT,TRBV10-3,TRBJ2-2,NA,NA
CASSYWVDNGYTF,TGTGCCAGCAGTTACTGGGTAGACAATGGCTACACCTTC,TRBV6-5,TRBJ1-2,once,NA
CASSLTGGRADTGNTIYF,TGTGCCAGCAGCTTGACAGGGGGCCGAGCGGATACCGGAAACACCATATATTTT,TRBV11-2,TRBJ1-3,NA,TRBD1
CASSFPGTGREQYF,TGTGCCAGCAGCTTCCCCGGGACAGGGAGGGAGCAGTACTTC,TRBV7-9,TRBJ2-7,NA,TRBD1
CASSPGTASGANVLTF,TGTGCCAGCTCGCCGGGGACAGCCTCTGGGGCCAACGTCCTGACTTTC,TRBV18,TRBJ2-6,NA,TRBD1
CASSTTSMVAQYF,TGCGCCAGCAGTACGACTAGTATGGTGGCCCAGTACTTC,TRBV10-2,TRBJ2-5,NA,NA
CASSLGREDTQYF,TGTGCCAGCAGCTTAGGGCGGGAAGATACGCAGTATTTT,TRBV7-9,TRBJ2-3,once,NA
CATSRDQAGATSTDTQYF,TGTGCCACCAGCAGAGATCAGGCGGGAGCAACTAGCACAGATACGCAGTATTTT,TRBV15,TRBJ2-3,NA,TRBD2
CASSEGLAAFSLAKNIQYF,TGCGCCAGCAGTGAGGGACTAGCGGCTTTCTCCTTAGCCAAAAACATTCAGTACTTC,TRBV10-2,TRBJ2-4,NA,TRBD2
CASRVSYNEQFF,TGTGCCAGCAGGGTGTCCTACAATGAGCAGTTCTTC,TRBV28,TRBJ2-1,NA,NA
CASSQTSGGPQHF,TGTGCCAGCAGTCAAACTTCCGGGGGCCCCCAGCATTTT,TRBV2,TRBJ1-5,once,NA
CASSQLPGLASNTQYF,TGCGCCAGCAGCCAGCTCCCGGGACTAGCTTCTAATACGCAGTATTTT,TRBV4-1,TRBJ2-3,NA,TRBD2
CASRPGQNQPQHF,TGTGCCAGCAGGCCGGGACAGAATCAGCCCCAGCATTTT,TRBV6-1,TRBJ1-5,NA,TRBD1
CASSLGLRPYNEQFF,TGTGCCAGCAGTTTGGGGCTGCGACCTTACAATGAGCAGTTCTTC,TRBV28,TRBJ2-1,NA,NA
CASSFGRDTDTQYF,TGCGCCAGCAGCTTTGGACGGGACACAGATACGCAGTATTTT,TRBV5-1,TRBJ2-3,NA,NA
CASSPADNEQFF,TGCGCCAGCAGCCCTGCGGACAATGAGCAGTTCTTC,TRBV4-1,TRBJ2-1,NA,NA
CAISESGPGELFF,TGTGCCATCAGTGAGTCTGGACCCGGGGAGCTGTTTTTT,TRBV10-3,TRBJ2-2,NA,NA
CASSLGTSGRGEQYF,TGTGCCAGCAGCCTCGGGACTAGCGGGAGAGGCGAGCAGTACTTC,TRBV7-2,TRBJ2-7,NA,TRBD2
CASSQEWESGQGVLYEQYF,TGCGCCAGCAGCCAAGAATGGGAAAGTGGGCAGGGCGTCCTCTACGAGCAGTACTTC,TRBV4-1,TRBJ2-7,NA,NA
CASSPDRALNYGYTF,TGTGCCAGCTCACCAGACAGGGCCCTAAACTATGGCTACACCTTC,TRBV18,TRBJ1-2,NA,TRBD1
CASGGGSTDTQYF,TGTGCCAGCGGAGGGGGCAGCACAGATACGCAGTATTTT,TRBV2,TRBJ2-3,once,NA
CATTRQEVTEAFF,TGTGCCACCACCCGACAGGAGGTAACTGAAGCTTTCTTT,TRBV2,TRBJ1-1,NA,NA
CASSLDRLNQPQHF,TGTGCCAGCAGTTTAGACAGACTCAATCAGCCCCAGCATTTT,TRBV27,TRBJ1-5,NA,NA
CASGRRISHNEQFF,TGTGCCAGCGGTCGACGGATATCACACAATGAGCAGTTCTTC,TRBV6-1,TRBJ2-1,NA,NA
CASSLAGGTYEQYF,TGCGCCAGCAGCTTGGCGGGCGGGACCTACGAGCAGTACTTC,TRBV5-1,TRBJ2-7,NA,NA
CSANYPTLYSGEAFF,TGCAGCGCGAATTACCCGACACTATACTCAGGTGAAGCTTTCTTT,TRBV29-1,TRBJ1-1,NA,NA
CASSIEPHTGGITDTQYF,TGTGCCAGTAGTATAGAGCCCCACACGGGAGGGATAACAGATACGCAGTATTTT,TRBV19,TRBJ2-3,NA,TRBD2
CAIASGRAGEQFF,TGTGCCATCGCAAGCGGGAGGGCCGGTGAGCAGTTCTTC,TRBV10-3,TRBJ2-1,once,TRBD2
CASGPQKPSYNEQFF,TGTGCCAGCGGGCCCCAAAAACCCTCCTACAATGAGCAGTTCTTC,TRBV11-2,TRBJ2-1,NA,NA